This T cell receptor beta chain was observed in a study of tumor-infiltrating lymphocytes in primary liver carcinoma. The authors made TCR beta cDNA from roughly 480 ng total RNA with a constant-region primer. What produced the TCR beta libraries was three nested multiplex PCR rounds using slightly modified ARM-PCR. TRBV1-TRBV30 forward primers paired with a C-beta reverse primer were used in the first two PCR rounds, which ran about 11 cycles each. TCRdb ran MiXCR on the multiplex PCR reads and lists one entry per CDR3 protein. Among 120,000 or so distinct CDR3 sequences listed, around 62% were seen once. Each 20-30 mg portion of unsorted bulk tissue served as the source for co-extraction of RNA and DNA. Germline assignment: CDR1 LGHNA and CDR2 YNFKEQ. The CDR3 sequence is 17 residues long. Concerning this clonotype: At one of its ends the junction is not consistent with the germline gene, which may arise from a read error.

The sequencing input was liver tumor tissue from sampling region 1. The subset denotes: tumor region T1, superior pole. The chain carries TRBV4-2 and TRBJ2-7; the D gene could be TRBD1 or TRBD2 (5 bases each). The source of this sequence is a woman aged 60 to 75 with primary liver carcinoma and hepatitis B virus infection. In DNA, the CDR3 is TGTGCCAACAGCCAAGGGGATGGACTTGCGCGTTCCTACGAGCAGTACTTC. It yields the protein CANSQGDGLARSYEQYF.